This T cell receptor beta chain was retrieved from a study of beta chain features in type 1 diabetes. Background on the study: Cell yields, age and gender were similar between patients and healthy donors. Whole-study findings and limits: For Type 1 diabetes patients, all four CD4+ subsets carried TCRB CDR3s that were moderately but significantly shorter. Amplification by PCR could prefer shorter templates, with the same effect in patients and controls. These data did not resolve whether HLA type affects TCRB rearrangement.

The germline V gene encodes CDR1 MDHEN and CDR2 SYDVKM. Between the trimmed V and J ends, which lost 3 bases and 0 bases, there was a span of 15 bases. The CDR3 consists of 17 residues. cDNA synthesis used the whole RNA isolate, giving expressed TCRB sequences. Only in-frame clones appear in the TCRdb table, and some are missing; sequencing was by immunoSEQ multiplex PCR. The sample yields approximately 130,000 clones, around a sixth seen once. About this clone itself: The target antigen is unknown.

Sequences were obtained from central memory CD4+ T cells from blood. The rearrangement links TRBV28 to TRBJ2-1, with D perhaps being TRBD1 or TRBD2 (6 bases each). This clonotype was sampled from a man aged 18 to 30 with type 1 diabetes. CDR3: CASSFVGGGGSYNEQFF. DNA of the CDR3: TGTGCCAGCAGTTTTGTTGGCGGAGGGGGCTCCTACAATGAGCAGTTCTTC. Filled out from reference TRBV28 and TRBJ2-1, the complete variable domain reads DVKVTQSSRYLVKRTGEKVFLECVQDMDHENMFWYRQDPGLGLRLIYFSYDVKMKEKGDIPEGYSVSREKKERFSLILESASTNQTSMYLCASSFVGGGGSYNEQFFGPGTRLTVL.